A single sample gave rise to the 21 T cell receptor beta chains below, sequenced in a study of T cell responses to AZD1222 COVID-19 vaccine. TCRdb's table, derived via immunoSEQ multiplex PCR, lists solely in-frame clones and lacks some. The sample contains over 55,000 clones, less than 90% of which appear only once. The specimen comprised peripheral blood, sampled on day 0 of AZD1222 vaccination. These receptors were obtained from an adult in good health.

The rearrangement uses TRBV19 and TRBJ1-4; D ambiguous. The germline CDR1 and CDR2 sequences are LNHDA and SQIVND (reference sequence). The CDR3 loop spans 13 amino acids. V dropped 7 bases and J dropped 3 bases, with 9 bases sitting between them. CDR3 sequence: CASKDWANEKLFF. CDR3 nucleotide sequence: TGTGCCAGTAAGGATTGGGCTAATGAAAAACTGTTTTTT.

V is TRBV10-3 and J is TRBJ2-3; 9 positions agree with TRBD2. The CDR3 extends over 17 amino acids. Losses at the gene ends were 2 bases for V and 4 bases for J; bases not matched to a gene: 10. Germline V gives CDR1 ENHRY, CDR2 SYGVKD. The CDR3 DNA reads as TGTGCCATCAGTGAGCCCGACCGGGGCGGGGGGGCAGATACGCAGTATTTT. This encodes CAISEPDRGGGADTQYF.

CDR3 sequence: CASSLGQGARTEAFF. CDR3 in DNA: TGTGCCAGCAGCTTAGGACAGGGGGCGCGGACTGAAGCTTTCTTT. This rearrangement joins TRBV11-1 to TRBJ1-1; TRBD1 matches 10 bases. Per the germline V gene, CDR1 is SGHAT and CDR2 is FQDESV (reference sequence). This CDR3 has 15 amino acids. The V segment lost 1 base and the J segment 5 bases; nucleotides outside the gene matches: 4.

This chain joins TRBV20-1 and TRBJ2-7, with D possibly matching TRBD2 (5 bases). V lost 3 bases to trimming and J lost 4 bases, with 13 bases between them. This CDR3 spans 13 amino acids. Germline loops: CDR1 DFQATT, CDR2 SNEGSKA (reference sequence). The CDR3 DNA reads as TGCAGTGCTAGTAGAGGGAACCTATACGAGCAGTACTTC. Residues: CSASRGNLYEQYF.

The chain employs TRBV6-5 and TRBJ2-1; D is unresolved. CDR1 is MNHEY and CDR2 is SVGAGI in the germline V gene. Deletions cut 5 bases from V and 6 bases from J, with 8 bases between. The CDR3 is 12 amino acids. CDR3 coding DNA: TGTGCCAGCAGTCGTCGGCGCAATGAGCAGTTCTTC. This encodes CASSRRRNEQFF.

The chain joins TRBV6-5 to TRBJ2-1; TRBD2 matches at 10 bases. The germline V gene has CDR1 MNHEY and CDR2 SVGAGI. The ends lost 8 bases at V and 9 bases at J; junction bases unmatched: 10. The CDR3 consists of 14 residues. The CDR3 bases are TGTGCCAGCGTGGCGGGACTAGCGAATACTGAGCAGTTCTTC. Translating it yields CASVAGLANTEQFF.

V gene TRBV27 combines with J gene TRBJ1-2; TRBD1 is a possible D gene (6 bases). V was cut by 6 bases and J by 5 bases, with 13 bases left in between. Germline CDR1 and CDR2: MNHEY and SMNVEV (reference sequence). This CDR3 is built from 13 residues. The CDR3 sequence is CASRRGVGYGYTF. The CDR3 nucleotides are TGTGCCAGCAGGAGGGGGGTGGGGTATGGCTACACCTTC.

The CDR3 reads CASSPYGGLGYTF. DNA for the CDR3: TGTGCCAGCAGCCCCTACGGGGGGCTTGGCTACACCTTC. V and J are TRBV7-2 and TRBJ1-2; D is possibly TRBD1 (6 bases). This CDR3 is 13 amino acids long. Trimming took 5 bases from V and 7 from J, leaving 14 bases between them. CDR1 and CDR2 from the germline V gene are SGHTA and FQGNSA.

A few counts support this clone. This chain connects TRBV4-3 to TRBJ1-1; 7 nucleotides align to TRBD1. The germline V gene has CDR1 LGHNA and CDR2 YSLEER. V dropped 0 bases and J dropped 5; count of bases not matched to a gene: 6. CDR3 length equals 15 residues. The CDR3 DNA sequence: TGCGCCAGCAGCCAAGATCAGACAGGGAGAACTGAAGCTTTCTTT. This gives the protein CASSQDQTGRTEAFF.

V usage is TRBV10-2 and J usage is TRBJ2-1, with D tentatively TRBD1 or TRBD2 (5 bases each). The CDR3 is made up of 16 amino acids. CDR1 WSHSY and CDR2 SAAADI come from the germline V gene. The V end was cut by 6 bases, the J end by 3 bases, with 18 bases between. The CDR3 DNA reads TGCGCCAGCAGCGAGGCGAGGGCAGGGTACTACAATGAGCAGTTCTTC. It is translated as CASSEARAGYYNEQFF.

This clone is a singleton in its sample. V and J are TRBV5-1 and TRBJ2-7; D is undetermined. The V gene's germline CDR1 is SGHRS and CDR2 YFSETQ. The length of the CDR3 is 14 residues. V was shortened by 0 bases and J by 2 bases, with 9 bases between the two germline ends. The CDR3 bases are TGCGCCAGCAGCTTGGACATAATGACCTACGAGCAGTACTTC. This codes for CASSLDIMTYEQYF.

The chain is built from TRBV7-9 and TRBJ1-3; weak D call: TRBD1 (5 bases). Trimming took 5 bases from V and 2 from J, leaving 25 bases between them. Germline CDR1 and CDR2: SEHNR and FQNEAQ (reference sequence). This CDR3 has 19 amino acids. The DNA of the CDR3 is TGTGCCAGCAGCAAACGGGACTCACCATTTTTATTACCTGGAAACACCATATATTTT. Encoded protein: CASSKRDSPFLLPGNTIYF.

The chain combines TRBV9 with TRBJ2-5; 11 bases map to TRBD2. With 0 bases clipped from V and 4 bases from J, the junction kept 5 bases outside the gene matches. CDR3 length: 16 residues. Germline V lookup: CDR1 SGDLS, CDR2 YYNGEE. CDR3 loop: CASSVDSGGAGETQYF. The CDR3 bases are TGTGCCAGCAGCGTAGATAGCGGGGGGGCCGGAGAGACCCAGTACTTC.

J is TRBJ2-7 and V is TRBV27; possible D gene TRBD1, 6 bases. CDR3 length equals 16 residues. V lost 6 bases, J lost 5 bases, and 23 bases lay in between. Germline CDR1 reads MNHEY; CDR2 reads SMNVEV (reference sequence). The CDR3 DNA sequence: TGTGCCAGCAGGGGGGAAACAGGGAAGTGGTCCAACGAGCAGTACTTC. Encoded protein: CASRGETGKWSNEQYF.

The CDR3 loop reads CASSLESGIDSPLHF. DNA for the CDR3: TGTGCCAGCAGCTTAGAAAGCGGGATTGATTCACCCCTCCACTTT. The V gene is TRBV7-2, the J gene TRBJ1-6, with D unclear. Germline V gene data show CDR1 as SGHTA and CDR2 as FQGNSA. V lost 1 base, J lost 8 bases, and 12 bases lay in between. The CDR3 has 15 residues.

The chain is built from TRBV5-5 and TRBJ2-7; no clear D gene. The V end was cut by 4 bases, the J end by 1 base, with 6 bases between. Germline CDR1 is SGHKS and CDR2 is YYEKEE (reference sequence). The CDR3 consists of 12 residues. The CDR3 DNA sequence: TGTGCCAGCAGCATCGTATCCTACGAGCAGTACTTC. It specifies CASSIVSYEQYF.

This chain links TRBV5-1 with TRBJ1-2; D may be TRBD1 (5 bases). Per the germline V gene, CDR1 is SGHRS and CDR2 is YFSETQ. The CDR3 sequence is 13 residues long. V dropped 4 bases and J dropped 4 bases, with 11 bases sitting between them. The CDR3 is CASSQGLGYGYTF. The CDR3 DNA sequence: TGCGCCAGCAGCCAGGGTCTAGGCTATGGCTACACCTTC.

The chain couples TRBV15 to TRBJ2-2, with D tentatively TRBD2 (5 bases). The CDR3 length is 13 residues. Trimming removed 3 bases at V and 7 bases at J, with 9 bases between. In germline, CDR1 is LNHNV, CDR2 YYDKDF (reference sequence). CDR3 amino acids: CATSSPGSGELFF. CDR3 nucleotides: TGTGCCACCAGCAGCCCGGGGAGCGGGGAGCTGTTTTTT.

The chain has TRBV19 and TRBJ1-5; no reliable D call. The CDR3 is made up of 16 amino acids. V gave up 3 bases and J gave up 0 bases, with 12 bases separating them. The V gene's germline CDR1 is LNHDA and CDR2 SQIVND (reference sequence). This chain's CDR3 is CASSIRPHYSNQPQHF. The CDR3 DNA reads as TGTGCCAGTAGTATTCGGCCGCATTATAGCAATCAGCCCCAGCATTTT. Full variable domain (remainder filled in from reference TRBV19 and TRBJ1-5): DGGITQSPKYLFRKEGQNVTLSCEQNLNHDAMYWYRQDPGQGLRLIYYSQIVNDFQKGDIAEGYSVSREKKESFPLTVTSAQKNPTAFYLCASSIRPHYSNQPQHFGDGTRLSIL.

The chain recombines TRBV7-2 with TRBJ1-3; tentatively, D is TRBD1 (6 bases). Germline-derived CDR1 and CDR2 are SGHTA and FQGNSA. This CDR3 spans 17 amino acids. Trimming took 3 bases from V and 0 from J, leaving 15 bases between them. This CDR3 is CASSFLPDRSSGNTIYF. CDR3 coding DNA: TGTGCCAGCAGCTTCTTGCCAGACAGGAGCTCTGGAAACACCATATATTTT.

This clone occurred a few times. The junction departs from the called germline gene at one end, perhaps through a read error. The J gene is TRBJ2-7, the V gene TRBV3-1 (or the pseudogene TRBV3-2), with TRBD2 matching 8 bases. This CDR3 has 13 amino acids. Per germline, CDR1 LGHDT and CDR2 YNNKEL (reference sequence). CDR3 sequence: CASSQDTRGALNF. Written as DNA, the CDR3 is TGTGCCAGCAGCCAAGATACGCGGGGGGCGCTGAACTTC.